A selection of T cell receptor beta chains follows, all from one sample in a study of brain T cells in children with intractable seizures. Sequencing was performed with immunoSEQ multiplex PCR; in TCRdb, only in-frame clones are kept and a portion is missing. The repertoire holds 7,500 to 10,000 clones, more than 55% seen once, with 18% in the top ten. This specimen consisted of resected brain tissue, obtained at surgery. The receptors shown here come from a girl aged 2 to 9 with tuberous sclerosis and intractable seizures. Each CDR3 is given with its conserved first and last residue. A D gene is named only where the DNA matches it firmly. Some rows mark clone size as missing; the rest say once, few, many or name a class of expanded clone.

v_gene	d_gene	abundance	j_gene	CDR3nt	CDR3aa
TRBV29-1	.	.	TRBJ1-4	TGCAGCGCTGACGGTGGTGACGAAAAACTGTTTTTT	CSADGGDEKLFF
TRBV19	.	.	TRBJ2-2	TGTGCCAGTACCCTACGGGGGCCCACGAACACCGGGGAGCTGTTTTTT	CASTLRGPTNTGELFF
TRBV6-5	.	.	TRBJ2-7	TGTGCCAGCGCAGGTGACGTTCGCTACGAGCAGTACTTC	CASAGDVRYEQYF
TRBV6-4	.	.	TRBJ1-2	TGTGCCAGCAGTACCCAACACCTAACTAACTATGGCTACACCTTC	CASSTQHLTNYGYTF
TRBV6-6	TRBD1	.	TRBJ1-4	TGTGCCAGCAGTCAACCGGATAACACAGGGGAAGATGAAAAACTGTTTTTT	CASSQPDNTGEDEKLFF
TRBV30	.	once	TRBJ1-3	TGTGCCTGGAGTAATAAAGCCTCTGGAAACACCATATATTTT	CAWSNKASGNTIYF
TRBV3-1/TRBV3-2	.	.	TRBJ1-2	TGTGCCAGCAGCCAAGTTGAGGGCGTACACACCTTC	CASSQVEGVHTF
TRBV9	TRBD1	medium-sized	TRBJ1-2	TGTGCCAGCAGCATCAGGGGGGACTACACCTTC	CASSIRGDYTF
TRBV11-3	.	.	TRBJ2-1	TGTGCCAGCAGCCCAAACTCCTACAATGAGCAGTTCTTC	CASSPNSYNEQFF
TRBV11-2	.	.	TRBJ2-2	TGTGCCAGCAGCTTAGGGTTCGACAGGGGAGGGATCACCGGGGAGCTGTTTTTT	CASSLGFDRGGITGELFF
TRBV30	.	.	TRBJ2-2	TGTGCCTGGGCCGTGACGGGCCTCAGGACGAACACCGGGGAGCTGTTTTTT	CAWAVTGLRTNTGELFF
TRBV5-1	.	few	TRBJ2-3	TGCGCCAGCAGCTTGAATGGGTACGACAGAACCACAGATACGCAGTATTTT	CASSLNGYDRTTDTQYF
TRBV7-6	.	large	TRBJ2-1	TGTGCCAGCAGCAATAAGGAGAGCTCCTACAATGAGCAGTTCTTC	CASSNKESSYNEQFF
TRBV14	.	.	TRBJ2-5	TGTGCCAGCAGCCTACAAGAGACCCAGTACTTC	CASSLQETQYF
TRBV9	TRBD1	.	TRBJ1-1	TGTGCCAGCAGCGTAGTAGGAGACGGGACAGACTCTGAAGCTTTCTTT	CASSVVGDGTDSEAFF
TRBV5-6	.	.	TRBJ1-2	TGTGCCAGCAGCCCCGGGTGGTCGTATGGCTACACCTTC	CASSPGWSYGYTF
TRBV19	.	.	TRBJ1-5	TGTGCCAGTAGTACTCCCCGGACAGAAAATCAGCCCCAGCATTTT	CASSTPRTENQPQHF
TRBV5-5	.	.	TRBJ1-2	TGTGCCAGCAGCTTGGGTATCGGACGGCTACCAGTTAACTATGGCTACACCTTC	CASSLGIGRLPVNYGYTF
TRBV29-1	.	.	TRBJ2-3	TGCAGCGTCTATTTTACAGATACGCAGTATTTT	CSVYFTDTQYF
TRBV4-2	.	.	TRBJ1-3	TGTGCCAGCAGCCAAGATATTGGAGGATTAGGGGGAAACACCATATATTTT	CASSQDIGGLGGNTIYF
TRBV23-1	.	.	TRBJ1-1	TGCGCCAGCAGTCCACCGGGGGCAGGGGTTGTTGGGTTCAACACTGAAGCTTTCTTT	CASSPPGAGVVGFNTEAFF
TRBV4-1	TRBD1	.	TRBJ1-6	TGCGCCAGCAGCCATCGACAGGGGTCCTATAATTCACCCCTCCACTTT	CASSHRQGSYNSPLHF
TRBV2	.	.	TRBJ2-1	TGTGCCAGCAGTGTTCCGGGGGCTCCCCACAATGAGCAGTTCTTC	CASSVPGAPHNEQFF
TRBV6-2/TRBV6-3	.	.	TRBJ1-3	TGTGCCAGCAGCCCGGACAGCGCTTCTGGAAACACCATATATTTT	CASSPDSASGNTIYF
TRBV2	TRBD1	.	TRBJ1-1	TGTGCCACTTACAGGGGAGCTGAAGCTTTCTTT	CATYRGAEAFF
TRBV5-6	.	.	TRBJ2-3	TGTGCCAGCAGCCCGTATACGGGAGCGCAGTATTTT	CASSPYTGAQYF
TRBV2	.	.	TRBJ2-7	TGTGCCAGCAGTGAGGATCGGACAGCAGCCTACGAGCAGTACTTC	CASSEDRTAAYEQYF
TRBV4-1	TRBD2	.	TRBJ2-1	TGCGCCAGCAGCCCCCTCGGACTAGCGGGGGGTGGACCCTACAATGAGCAGTTCTTC	CASSPLGLAGGGPYNEQFF
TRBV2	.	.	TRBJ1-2	TGTGCCAGCAAAGGAGAAGTCCATGGCTACACCTTC	CASKGEVHGYTF
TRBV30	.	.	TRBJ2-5	TGTGCCTGGAGCCCTCGGATGTCAGCCCAAGAGACCCAGTACTTC	CAWSPRMSAQETQYF
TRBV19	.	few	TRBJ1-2	TGTGCCAGTAGTATAGATCGAAGAGGCTACACCTTC	CASSIDRRGYTF
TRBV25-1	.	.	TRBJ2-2	TGTGCCAGCAGAACCGTCGGCACCGGGGAGCTGTTTTTT	CASRTVGTGELFF
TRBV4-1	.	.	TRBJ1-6	TGCGCCAGCAGCCTAAATAATTCACCCCTCCACTTT	CASSLNNSPLHF
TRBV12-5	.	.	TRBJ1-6	TGTGCTAGTGGTTTAGAGGGCGGCAATTCACCCCTCCACTTT	CASGLEGGNSPLHF
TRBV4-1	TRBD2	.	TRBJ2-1	TGCGCCAGCAGCCAAGATATGCAGCGGGGGTCCACAAGGTACAATGAGCAGTTCTTC	CASSQDMQRGSTRYNEQFF
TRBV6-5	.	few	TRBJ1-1	TGTGCCAGCAGTTACTCGATCTCGGGGAGCACTGAAGCTTTCTTT	CASSYSISGSTEAFF
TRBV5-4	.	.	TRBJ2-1	TGTGCCAGCAGCTTGGTGGGTGCGGGGGCCTATGAGCAGTTCTTC	CASSLVGAGAYEQFF
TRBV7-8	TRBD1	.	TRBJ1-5	TGTGCCAGCAGCTTTGGGACAGTTAGCAATCAGCCCCAGCATTTT	CASSFGTVSNQPQHF
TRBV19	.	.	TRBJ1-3	TGTGCCAGTAGTATCGGATCGGACAGTTTTAGCTCTGGAAACACCATATATTTT	CASSIGSDSFSSGNTIYF
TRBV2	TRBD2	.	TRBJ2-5	TGTGCCAGCAGAACAAGCGGGGCTAACCAAGAGACCCAGTACTTC	CASRTSGANQETQYF
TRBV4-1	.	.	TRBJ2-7	TGCGCCAGCAGCCAATCTATCGGGACCTACGAGCAGTACTTC	CASSQSIGTYEQYF
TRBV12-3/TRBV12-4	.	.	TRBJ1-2	TGTGCCAGCAGTTTAACGGCAGACTATGGCTACACCTTC	CASSLTADYGYTF